The present T cell receptor beta chain was sequenced within a study of T-cell reconstitution after alpha-beta-depleted transplantation in children. Preparing the TCRbeta library involved the use of unique molecular identifiers. TCRdb processed the PCR reads anew with MiXCR; each CDR3 protein has one entry. The table has 450,000 to 600,000 distinct CDR3 sequences, around 17% seen once. The CDR3 consists of 14 residues. The V end lost 0 bases, the J end lost 3 bases, and 7 bases lay between the germline ends. Per germline, CDR1 SGHRS and CDR2 YFSETQ. The TCR was taken from a human donor who donated a stem cell graft to a child with acute lymphoblastic leukemia. The chain is built from TRBV5-1 and TRBJ1-5; D not certain. The specimen was PBMCs from the stem cell graft donor, collected from the stem cell graft. The CDR3 spells CASSLEWPNQPQHF. The CDR3 nucleotides are TGCGCCAGCAGCTTGGAGTGGCCCAATCAGCCCCAGCATTTT.